The 5 T cell receptor beta chains below were found in one sample sequenced in a study of PD-L1 blockade in urothelial cancer. TCRdb keeps only in-frame clones here, not all; method: immunoSEQ multiplex PCR. The sample lists tens of thousands of clones, 70% to 90% seen once, with 1.6% in the top ten. Time point described: pretreatment peripheral blood. Sample: PBMCs, taken around atezolizumab (anti-PD-L1) treatment. The receptor source for this set is a man between 70 and 80 years old with urothelial cancer.

This chain's CDR3 is CASSQDNSGGQETQYF. The DNA of the CDR3 is TGTGCCAGCAGCCAAGATAATAGCGGGGGCCAAGAGACCCAGTACTTC. The chain couples TRBV4-2 to TRBJ2-5; TRBD2 agrees at 9 bases. With V trimmed by 0 bases and J by 1 base, 3 bases remained unmatched. CDR1 is LGHNA, CDR2 YNFKEQ, per germline. The CDR3 extends over 16 amino acids.

This clone turned up a few times. This sequence joins TRBV27 and TRBJ2-1, with 12 bases that match TRBD2. From germline, CDR1 is MNHEY and CDR2 SMNVEV (reference sequence). The CDR3 has 17 amino acids. V shed 3 bases, J shed 6 bases, and the junction held 9 bases outside the gene matches. The CDR3 DNA reads as TGTGCCAGCAGTTTTCAGCCGACTAGCGGGAGCGGCAATGAGCAGTTCTTC. Translation gives CASSFQPTSGSGNEQFF.

This sequence joins TRBV7-6 and TRBJ2-7, with D possibly matching TRBD2 (6 bases). The CDR3 covers 13 residues. The V end lost 1 base, the J end lost 6 bases, and 10 bases lay between the germline ends. Germline assignment: CDR1 SGHVS and CDR2 FNYEAQ. The DNA of the CDR3 is TGTGCCAGCAGCTTAGGGCGGGGTGGCGAGCAGTACTTC. Translated: CASSLGRGGEQYF.

The J gene is TRBJ1-5, the V gene TRBV19; D is possibly TRBD1 (5 bases). Per the germline V gene, CDR1 is LNHDA and CDR2 is SQIVND (reference sequence). Trimming removed 4 bases from V and 4 bases from J, with 8 bases in between. The CDR3 totals 13 residues. The CDR3 loop is CASSTTANQPQHF. CDR3 sequence (DNA): TGTGCCAGTAGTACGACAGCAAATCAGCCCCAGCATTTT.

This clone was counted between two and nine times. This sequence joins TRBV7-8 and TRBJ2-1, with D possibly matching TRBD2 (5 bases). The germline V gene has CDR1 SGHVS and CDR2 FQNEAQ. The CDR3 is 15 residues long. Trimming cost V 1 base and J 2 bases, with 9 bases left between them. CDR3: CASSLVASPYNEQFF. CDR3 coding DNA: TGTGCCAGCAGCTTAGTAGCGTCACCCTACAATGAGCAGTTCTTC.